The 11 T cell receptor beta chains listed next were all sequenced from one sample in a study of shared clonotypes between healthy human individuals. Produced via immunoSEQ multiplex PCR; TCRdb's table is partial and in-frame only. The sample lists over 400,000 clones; more than 95% were seen once. Material: naive CD4+ T cells sorted from blood. Subset described: CD45RA+ positively selected. The receptors were sampled from a woman between 25 and 40 years old in good health.

The J gene is TRBJ2-1, the V gene TRBV9, with 9 nucleotides matching TRBD2. Germline CDR1 is SGDLS and CDR2 is YYNGEE. This CDR3 has 15 residues. Unmatched junction bases numbered 10, after V lost 4 bases and J lost 8 bases. The CDR3 sequence is CASSPLTGTSHEQFF. The CDR3 DNA sequence: TGTGCCAGCAGCCCCCTTACCGGGACTAGCCATGAGCAGTTCTTC. Complete variable domain (other parts from reference TRBV9 and TRBJ2-1): DSGVTQTPKHLITATGQRVTLRCSPRSGDLSVYWYQQSLDQGLQFLIQYYNGEERAKGNILERFSAQQFPDLHSELNLSSLELGDSALYFCASSPLTGTSHEQFFGPGTRLTVL.

The chain uses TRBV28 and TRBJ2-3; possibly TRBD1 for D (7 bases). This CDR3 spans 15 amino acids. Per the germline V gene, CDR1 is MDHEN and CDR2 is SYDVKM. V lost 3 bases and J lost 4, with 14 bases in between. The CDR3 DNA reads TGTGCCAGCAGTTTGGCAGGGGGGAGTGCAGATACGCAGTATTTT. The encoded protein is CASSLAGGSADTQYF.

The rearrangement uses TRBV7-9 and TRBJ2-1, with a possible D match to TRBD1 (6 bases). Looked up from germline, CDR1 is SEHNR and CDR2 is FQNEAQ (reference sequence). V lost 3 bases and J 9 bases, leaving 15 bases between the germline ends. The CDR3 has 14 residues. In nucleotides, the CDR3 is TGTGCCAGCAGCTTGTTACAGGGACGGGGTGAGCAGTTCTTC. Protein product: CASSLLQGRGEQFF. The full variable domain, in which reference TRBV7-9 and TRBJ2-1 provide the parts outside the CDR3, is DTGVSQNPRHKITKRGQNVTFRCDPISEHNRLYWYRQTLGQGPEFLTYFQNEAQLEKSRLLSDRFSAERPKGSFSTLEIQRTEQGDSAMYLCASSLLQGRGEQFFGPGTRLTVL.

The CDR3 here is CASSPRDGSNQPQHF. CDR3 DNA: TGCGCCAGCAGCCCCCGGGACGGCAGCAATCAGCCCCAGCATTTT. The J gene is TRBJ1-5, the V gene TRBV5-1, with a tentative D call TRBD1 (5 bases). The CDR3 runs to 15 residues. Trimming cost V 4 bases and J 1 base, with 12 bases left between them. Germline V gene lookup returns CDR1 SGHRS and CDR2 YFSETQ.

V and J are TRBV7-8 and TRBJ2-1; the D gene is possibly TRBD2 (5 bases). The germline gives CDR1 SGHVS, CDR2 FQNEAQ. V was cut by 1 base and J by 16 bases, with 14 bases left in between. The length of the CDR3 is 12 residues. The CDR3 coding sequence is TGTGCCAGCAGCTTAGTAGAGGGCCCCACATTCTTC. Protein: CASSLVEGPTFF.

The chain is built from TRBV5-8 and TRBJ2-1; 7 bases are a match to TRBD2. Germline CDR1 reads SGHTS; CDR2 reads YDEGEE. This CDR3 has 16 amino acids. V was pared by 4 bases and J by 3 bases, with 10 bases of the junction left unmatched. The CDR3 region is CASSLALADYYNEQFF. CDR3 DNA: TGTGCCAGCAGCCTCGCCCTAGCGGATTACTACAATGAGCAGTTCTTC.

The gene calls are TRBV6-1 and TRBJ2-1; tentative D call: TRBD2 (6 bases). The CDR3 extends over 17 amino acids. Per germline, CDR1 MNHNS and CDR2 SASEGT. The V gene lost 2 bases and the J gene lost 0 bases, with 14 bases spanning the gap. The CDR3 bases are TGTGCCAGCAGTGAAATCCAGCGGGTCGGCTCCTACAATGAGCAGTTCTTC. This translates into CASSEIQRVGSYNEQFF.

The V gene is TRBV7-6, the J gene TRBJ2-7; D remains ambiguous. Trimming took off 5 bases at V and 2 bases at J, with 22 bases between the two ends. The CDR3 sequence is 17 residues long. The germline gives CDR1 SGHVS, CDR2 FNYEAQ. The CDR3 nucleotides are TGTGCCAGCAGCCCGTCAGGCGCCCTCCTCCCCCCCTACGAGCAGTACTTC. This encodes CASSPSGALLPPYEQYF.

This chain joins TRBV28 and TRBJ2-2, with 16 nucleotides matching TRBD2. Germline lookup yields CDR1 MDHEN and CDR2 SYDVKM. The ends lost 3 bases at V and 7 bases at J; junction bases unmatched: 8. This CDR3 contains 18 residues. The CDR3 DNA follows: TGTGCCAGCAGTTTTTCGGGACTAGCGGGAGGGCCTTTCGGGGAGCTGTTTTTT. Translation: CASSFSGLAGGPFGELFF.

This chain uses TRBV27 with TRBJ2-1; tentatively, D is TRBD1 or TRBD2 (6 bases each). Germline V gene lookup returns CDR1 MNHEY and CDR2 SMNVEV (reference sequence). V lost 3 bases, J lost 8 bases, and 14 bases lay in between. This CDR3 contains 14 residues. The CDR3 DNA reads TGTGCCAGCAGTTTGCGGGACAATAGAGATGAGCAGTTCTTC. This codes for CASSLRDNRDEQFF.

V usage is TRBV29-1 and J usage is TRBJ2-7; the D gene is possibly TRBD2 (6 bases). Germline V gene sequence: CDR1 SQVTM, CDR2 ANQGSEA. The CDR3 spans 16 residues. V shed 6 bases and J shed 5 bases, with 26 bases lying between them. The CDR3 DNA sequence: TGCAGCGTCAAAGGAGGGTCCGGTGGAGGGAGAAACGAGCAGTACTTC. It translates to CSVKGGSGGGRNEQYF.